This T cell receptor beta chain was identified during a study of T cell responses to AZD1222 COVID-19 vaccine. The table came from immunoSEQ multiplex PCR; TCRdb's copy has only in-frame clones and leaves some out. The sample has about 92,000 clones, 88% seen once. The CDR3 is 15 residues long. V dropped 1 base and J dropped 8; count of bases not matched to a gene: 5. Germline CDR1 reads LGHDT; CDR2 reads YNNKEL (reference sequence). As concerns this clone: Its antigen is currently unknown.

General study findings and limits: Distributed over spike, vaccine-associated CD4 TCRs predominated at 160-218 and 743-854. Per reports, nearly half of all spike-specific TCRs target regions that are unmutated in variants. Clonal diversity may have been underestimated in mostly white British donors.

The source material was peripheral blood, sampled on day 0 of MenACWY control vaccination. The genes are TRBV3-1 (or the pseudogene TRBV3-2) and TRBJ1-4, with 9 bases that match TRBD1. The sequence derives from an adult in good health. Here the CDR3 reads CASSQGTGAGEKLFF. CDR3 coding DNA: TGTGCCAGCAGCCAAGGGACAGGGGCAGGAGAAAAACTGTTTTTT.